Listed here are 21 T cell receptor beta chains from one sample, sequenced in a study of memory CD4+ T cells and cytomegalovirus serostatus. Assay: immunoSEQ multiplex PCR; the TCRdb copy retains only in-frame clones and omits some. In the table there are around 26,000 clones, more than 70% of which are singletons. Single viable CD3+CD4+CD8-CD45RO+ cells were sorted as the memory CD4+ T cells. What was sequenced was memory CD4+ T cells from blood. The receptors come from an adult in good health and CMV-seronegative.

The chain is built from TRBV7-9 and TRBJ1-1; D gene ambiguous. CDR3 length: 17 amino acids. The V and J ends lost 0 bases and 3 bases respectively, with 17 bases between them. Germline V gene data show CDR1 as SEHNR and CDR2 as FQNEAQ (reference sequence). In DNA form, the CDR3 reads TGTGCCAGCAGCTTAGCAGTTCTGAGTCAAAGACACACTGAAGCTTTCTTT. It yields the protein CASSLAVLSQRHTEAFF.

DNA for the CDR3: TGTGCCAGCAGCCCTTGGACCGGGACGAGAGTGGAAAAACTGTTTTTT. Protein: CASSPWTGTRVEKLFF. The chain employs TRBV4-2 and TRBJ1-4; possible D gene TRBD1, 5 bases. Trimming pared 4 bases from V and 8 bases from J, leaving 20 bases between. The CDR3 runs 16 residues. The germline gives CDR1 LGHNA, CDR2 YNFKEQ.

The chain has TRBV19 and TRBJ2-1; D remains ambiguous. Germline-derived CDR1 and CDR2 are LNHDA and SQIVND (reference sequence). The CDR3 is 16 residues long. Trimming took 2 bases from V and 4 from J, leaving 15 bases between them. The CDR3: CASSILGPGIYNEQFF. CDR3 sequence (DNA): TGTGCCAGTAGTATATTGGGTCCGGGCATTTACAATGAGCAGTTCTTC.

The V call is TRBV5-1, the J call TRBJ2-3; TRBD1 agrees at 7 bases. V was pared by 6 bases and J by 4 bases, with 8 bases of the junction left unmatched. CDR1 is SGHRS, CDR2 YFSETQ, per germline. This CDR3 has 14 residues. CDR3 region: CASKVGQDADTQYF. The CDR3 bases are TGCGCCAGCAAAGTTGGACAGGACGCAGATACGCAGTATTTT.

J is TRBJ2-6 and V is TRBV2; the D is unclear. Germline lookup yields CDR1 SNHLY and CDR2 FYNNEI. This CDR3 is 13 amino acids long. V was pared by 4 bases and J by 6 bases, with 7 bases between. Here the CDR3 reads CASSAGPANVLTF. CDR3 sequence (DNA): TGTGCCAGCAGTGCCGGACCGGCCAACGTCCTGACTTTC.

The J gene is TRBJ1-1, the V gene TRBV9, with a tentative D call TRBD1 (5 bases). CDR1 and CDR2 (germline): SGDLS, YYNGEE. V was clipped by 0 bases and J by 7 bases, with 13 bases between them. The CDR3 sequence is 14 residues long. CDR3 sequence: CASSVGPGDGEAFF. In DNA, the CDR3 is TGTGCCAGCAGCGTAGGCCCCGGGGACGGTGAAGCTTTCTTT.

This clone was observed a single time. V gene TRBV7-8 combines with J gene TRBJ1-3, with D tentatively TRBD1 (5 bases). The germline CDR1 and CDR2 sequences are SGHVS and FQNEAQ. The CDR3 spans 18 residues. V was trimmed by 1 base and J by 3 bases, leaving 19 bases between them. The CDR3 loop is CASSLGFVRDVNGNTIYF. The DNA for the CDR3 is TGTGCCAGCAGCTTAGGTTTCGTTCGGGACGTCAATGGAAACACCATATATTTT.

This chain uses TRBV6-6 with TRBJ1-1; D is unclear. Trimming shortened V by 6 bases and J by 2 bases, and 7 bases separated the two germline ends. The CDR3 loop spans 12 amino acids. CDR1 is MNHNY and CDR2 is SVGAGI in the germline V gene (reference sequence). For the CDR3, the DNA is TGTGCCAGCAGGAGGATTAACACTGAAGCTTTCTTT. Translated: CASRRINTEAFF.

The chain recombines TRBV11-2 with TRBJ2-1, with a possible D match to TRBD2 (5 bases). CDR1 is SGHAT, CDR2 FQNNGV, per germline. The CDR3 is 16 residues long. Deletions cut 2 bases from V and 1 base from J, with 12 bases between. CDR3 sequence reads: CASSLPLATSYNEQFF. CDR3 sequence (DNA): TGTGCCAGCAGCTTACCCCTAGCTACTTCCTACAATGAGCAGTTCTTC.

Concerning this clone: The sample has other DNA sequences that encode this CDR3 too. The chain recombines TRBV11-3 with TRBJ1-2; D possibly corresponds to TRBD1 (6 bases). Trimming stripped 5 bases from V and 4 bases from J, with 11 bases between. The germline CDR1 and CDR2 sequences are SGHNT and YENEEA. This CDR3 has 13 residues. The CDR3 DNA follows: TGTGCCAGCAGCCGGGGACAAGTCTATGGCTACACCTTC. It yields the protein CASSRGQVYGYTF.

V usage is TRBV7-6 and J usage is TRBJ2-2, with D tentatively TRBD2 (5 bases). Germline values: CDR1 SGHVS, CDR2 FNYEAQ. This CDR3 contains 14 residues. Between the trimmed V and J ends, which lost 5 bases and 0 bases, there was a span of 7 bases. The CDR3 reads CASSEGANTGELFF. CDR3 nucleotide sequence: TGTGCCAGCAGCGAGGGAGCGAACACCGGGGAGCTGTTTTTT.

The chain combines TRBV2 with TRBJ2-5, with no clear D. With 9 bases removed from V and 2 bases from J, the gap between germline ends came to 10 bases. Germline values: CDR1 SNHLY, CDR2 FYNNEI. The CDR3 length is 12 residues. In DNA, the CDR3 is TGTGCCAGGGCGACATCTCAAGAGACCCAGTACTTC. The encoded protein is CARATSQETQYF.

This clone was seen just once. The rearrangement uses TRBV19 and TRBJ2-2; D is unclear. Trimming took off 3 bases at V and 1 base at J, with 9 bases between the two ends. The germline V gene encodes CDR1 LNHDA and CDR2 SQIVND (reference sequence). The CDR3 consists of 15 residues. The CDR3 DNA is TGTGCCAGTAGTATCCCTTACGAGAACACCGGGGAGCTGTTTTTT. It yields the protein CASSIPYENTGELFF.

The rearrangement joins TRBV11-3 to TRBJ1-1; no clear D. Germline V gene sequence: CDR1 SGHNT, CDR2 YENEEA. Trimming removed 3 bases from V and 0 bases from J, with 14 bases in between. CDR3 length: 16 residues. Written as DNA, the CDR3 is TGTGCCAGCAGCTTTAGTTCGGGCAGGATGAACACTGAAGCTTTCTTT. It translates to CASSFSSGRMNTEAFF.

The CDR3 bases are TGTGCCAGCTCACCGAGCGGAGGAGGTCAGCCCCAGCATTTT. Translated, it gives CASSPSGGGQPQHF. The chain links TRBV18 to TRBJ1-5; no clear D. Germline CDR1 KGHSH, CDR2 LQKENI. Between the trimmed V and J ends, which lost 3 bases and 6 bases, there was a span of 12 bases. This CDR3 has 14 amino acids.

The chain combines TRBV4-1 with TRBJ2-3, with D maybe TRBD2 (6 bases). V gave up 2 bases and J gave up 4 bases, with 28 bases separating them. The CDR3 is 20 amino acids. Per germline, CDR1 MGHRA and CDR2 YSYEKL. The CDR3 region is CASSQQYLRTSYGVADTQYF. CDR3 coding DNA: TGCGCCAGCAGCCAACAATATCTCCGAACTAGCTACGGGGTGGCAGATACGCAGTATTTT.

As concerns this clone: Other DNA sequences from this sample encode an identical CDR3 as well. J is TRBJ1-2 and V is TRBV30; possibly TRBD1 for D (6 bases). CDR1 and CDR2 from the germline V gene are GTSNPN and SVGIG (reference sequence). The CDR3 totals 13 residues. V gave up 0 bases and J gave up 4 bases, with 9 bases separating them. CDR3: CAWSVQGSYGYTF. CDR3 in DNA: TGTGCCTGGAGTGTCCAGGGGAGCTATGGCTACACCTTC.

This sequence joins TRBV7-2 and TRBJ2-5; TRBD1 matches 7 bases. The CDR3 runs to 14 residues. Unmatched junction bases numbered 6, after V lost 5 bases and J lost 3 bases. Germline CDR1 and CDR2: SGHTA and FQGNSA. CDR3 protein: CASSRRTGEETQYF. The CDR3 region has the DNA TGTGCCAGCAGCCGTCGCACAGGGGAAGAGACCCAGTACTTC.

The chain employs TRBV28 and TRBJ1-3; D may be TRBD1 (5 bases). CDR1 and CDR2 (germline): MDHEN, SYDVKM. The CDR3 has 16 amino acids. The ends were cut back, 3 bases at V and 0 bases at J, with 12 bases in the middle. Here the CDR3 reads CASSFLGQSSGNTIYF. CDR3 bases: TGTGCCAGCAGTTTTCTGGGGCAGAGCTCTGGAAACACCATATATTTT.

The V gene is TRBV5-1, the J gene TRBJ2-7, with 9 bases aligning to TRBD2. Germline V gene data show CDR1 as SGHRS and CDR2 as YFSETQ. Trimming removed 0 bases from V and 6 bases from J; junction bases left unmatched: 7. The CDR3 loop spans 15 amino acids. CDR3 coding DNA: TGCGCCAGCAGCTTGGGACTAGCGGAGGTTGCCGAGCAGTACTTC. Its translation is CASSLGLAEVAEQYF.

The J gene is TRBJ1-1, the V gene TRBV10-3; D is unresolved. Germline-derived CDR1 and CDR2 are ENHRY and SYGVKD. The CDR3 has 15 amino acids. Trimming shortened V by 8 bases and J by 8 bases, and 24 bases separated the two germline ends. CDR3 loop: CAIGGSPQSTEEAFF. As DNA, the CDR3 is TGTGCCATCGGAGGGTCTCCTCAATCGACGGAAGAAGCTTTCTTT.